This T cell receptor beta chain was captured by sequencing in a study of T cells after yellow fever vaccination. MiXCR was run by TCRdb on the 5' RACE reads, yielding one entry per CDR3 protein. This table holds about 360,000 distinct CDR3 sequences, roughly 6.2% found once. This clonotype was recorded a few times. Its specificity is unknown. The V gene end was trimmed by 0 bases and the J gene end by 16 bases; junction bases not matched to a gene: 8. Germline values: CDR1 SGHTA, CDR2 FQGNSA. CDR3 length equals 13 residues. Findings of the study overall: Some clonotypes, a small share, were shared between CD4 and CD8 compartments.

Sequencing used PBMCs, obtained 5 days after the yellow fever booster vaccination. The genes are TRBV7-2 and TRBJ2-4; 8 bases line up with TRBD2. The receptor was derived from a man younger than 40 who received the YFV17D yellow fever vaccine. For the CDR3, the DNA is TGTGCCAGCAGCTTAGCGGGGACTAGTAAACGTTACTTC. Translation: CASSLAGTSKRYF.